This T cell receptor beta chain derives from a study of blood T cell repertoires in COVID-19. Study context: Acute-phase and convalescent COVID-19 samples originated in the United States, Italy and Spain.

Produced via immunoSEQ multiplex PCR; TCRdb's table is partial and in-frame only. The sample has tens of thousands of clones, roughly 80% seen once. This receptor was taken from an older man with active or convalescent COVID-19. The source material was peripheral blood.

In DNA, the CDR3 is TGTGCCAGCAGCCTCCAGACAGGGGAGAAAGCTTTCTTT. Translation: CASSLQTGEKAFF. This chain links TRBV5-4 with TRBJ1-1, with TRBD1 matching 8 bases. Unmatched junction bases numbered 8, after V lost 4 bases and J lost 9 bases. This CDR3 has 13 residues. Looked up from germline, CDR1 is SGHNT and CDR2 is YYREEE (reference sequence).